A single sample is the source of the 24 T cell receptor beta chains below, sequenced in a study of vaccination and CD4 T cells after COVID-19. Indicated treatment: approximately 11-day PBMC culture with coronavirus spike peptide pools or control peptides (ViraFEST assay). Sequencing of the DNA from cultured CD4+ T cells was carried out with the Oncomine TCR Beta short-read assay. TCRdb re-derived calls from the PCR reads in MiXCR, one entry per CDR3 protein. This sample has roughly 14,000 distinct CDR3 sequences; 48% occur once, and the top ten carry around 15%. No antigen is known for these receptors. The sequenced sample was CD4+ T cells from blood, cultured in vitro. The receptor set was obtained from a human donor who had recovered from COVID-19.

The chain recombines TRBV27 with TRBJ1-1, with D possibly TRBD1 on 6 matching bases. This CDR3 is built from 13 residues. Trimming cost V 5 bases and J 4 bases, with 11 bases left between them. Germline assignment: CDR1 MNHEY and CDR2 SMNVEV (reference sequence). The DNA of the CDR3 is TGTGCCAGCAGTGCCTCCAGGGGCACTGAAGCTTTCTTT. Encoded protein: CASSASRGTEAFF.

This clonotype was detected only a few times. The chain links TRBV15 to TRBJ1-3; D is uncertain. V was clipped by 3 bases and J by 4 bases, with 19 bases between them. Germline values: CDR1 LNHNV, CDR2 YYDKDF (reference sequence). The CDR3 is 17 residues long. CDR3 nucleotides: TGTGCCACCAGCAGGGCTGGACGGAGGTCGTTAGGAAACACCATATATTTT. Residues: CATSRAGRRSLGNTIYF.

V is TRBV6-2 or TRBV6-3 and J is TRBJ2-1; the match to TRBD2 covers 11 bases. Per the germline V gene, CDR1 is MNHEY and CDR2 is SVGEGT. V lost 0 bases to trimming and J lost 3 bases; unmatched junction nucleotides: 4. CDR3 length: 17 residues. CDR3 region: CASSYSPTSGIYNEQFF. In nucleotides, the CDR3 is TGTGCCAGCAGTTACTCCCCGACTAGCGGGATCTACAATGAGCAGTTCTTC.

This chain connects TRBV10-3 to TRBJ1-1, with D hard to call. The germline CDR1 and CDR2 sequences are ENHRY and SYGVKD. Trimming pared 3 bases from V and 3 bases from J, leaving 8 bases between. The CDR3 is made up of 13 amino acids. The CDR3 loop is CAISERGDTEAFF. CDR3 bases: TGTGCCATCAGTGAACGTGGGGACACTGAAGCTTTCTTT.

This clonotype turned up a few times. This sequence joins TRBV12-3 or TRBV12-4 and TRBJ1-5; no clear D gene. CDR3 length: 16 residues. Trimming removed 3 bases at V and 0 bases at J, with 12 bases between. CDR3 bases: TGTGCCAGCAGTTTTAGAACAGTTTATAGCAATCAGCCCCAGCATTTT. Protein sequence: CASSFRTVYSNQPQHF.

The V gene is TRBV5-1, the J gene TRBJ2-3, with D tentatively TRBD2 (7 bases). Germline CDR1 and CDR2: SGHRS and YFSETQ. The CDR3 is 14 amino acids. Deletions cut 6 bases from V and 1 base from J, with 12 bases between. CDR3 sequence (DNA): TGCGCCAGCACCTCGGGGGGCGGCACAGATACGCAGTATTTT. Translating gives CASTSGGGTDTQYF.

V and J are TRBV7-3 and TRBJ2-7, with D possibly being TRBD2 (6 bases). V lost 6 bases to trimming and J lost 2 bases, with 17 bases between them. CDR3 size: 15 residues. CDR1 SGHTA and CDR2 FQGTGA come from the germline V gene. The CDR3 reads CASRSPGRPTYEQYF. The CDR3 DNA is TGTGCCAGCAGGTCCCCAGGGAGGCCTACCTACGAGCAGTACTTC. The variable domain in full, completed from reference TRBV7-3 and TRBJ2-7, reads GAGVSQTPSNKVTEKGKYVELRCDPISGHTALYWYRQSLGQGPEFLIYFQGTGAADDSGLPNDRFFAVRPEGSVSTLKIQRTERGDSAVYLCASRSPGRPTYEQYFGPGTRLTVT.

This sequence joins TRBV7-2 and TRBJ2-2; D gene unclear. The CDR3 consists of 14 residues. V lost 7 bases and J lost 4, with 13 bases in between. The germline CDR1 and CDR2 sequences are SGHTA and FQGNSA. The CDR3 nucleotides read TGTGCCAGCATTAGCCAAGCCCGCACCGGGGAGCTGTTTTTT. It codes for CASISQARTGELFF.

The V gene is TRBV2, the J gene TRBJ2-5; 15 bases line up with TRBD2. Germline V gene lookup returns CDR1 SNHLY and CDR2 FYNNEI. The V segment lost 7 bases and the J segment 7 bases; nucleotides outside the gene matches: 4. There are 14 residues in the CDR3. The CDR3 loop is CASTGTSGGRTQYF. CDR3 DNA: TGTGCCAGCACAGGGACTAGCGGGGGGCGGACCCAGTACTTC.

V gene TRBV7-9 combines with J gene TRBJ1-1, with D perhaps matching TRBD1 (5 bases). The CDR3 runs 14 residues. Trimming stripped 5 bases from V and 5 bases from J, with 15 bases between. Germline CDR1 and CDR2: SEHNR and FQNEAQ (reference sequence). The CDR3 loop reads CASSPSKGWTEAFF. CDR3 nucleotides: TGTGCCAGCAGCCCCTCGAAGGGGTGGACTGAAGCTTTCTTT.

This clonotype has a handful of counts. The chain combines TRBV7-8 with TRBJ1-1; D is possibly TRBD1 (5 bases). Germline lookup yields CDR1 SGHVS and CDR2 FQNEAQ. V was clipped by 1 base and J by 1 base, with 7 bases between them. The CDR3 totals 14 residues. Here the CDR3 reads CASSLVQGNTEAFF. The CDR3 DNA reads as TGTGCCAGCAGCTTAGTGCAGGGGAACACTGAAGCTTTCTTT.

V gene TRBV10-3 combines with J gene TRBJ1-3, with D possibly TRBD1 on 6 matching bases. The CDR3 is 14 amino acids. V lost 4 bases and J lost 4, with 11 bases in between. The germline gives CDR1 ENHRY, CDR2 SYGVKD. CDR3 amino acids: CAISGTEGGNTIYF. The CDR3, as DNA: TGTGCCATCAGTGGGACAGAAGGCGGAAACACCATATATTTT.

The J gene is TRBJ1-5, the V gene TRBV5-8; a weak D match, TRBD1 (6 bases). From germline, CDR1 is SGHTS and CDR2 YDEGEE. The CDR3 is 15 amino acids. V shed 4 bases and J shed 0 bases, with 11 bases lying between them. This CDR3 reads CASSPTGYSNQPQHF. CDR3 nucleotide sequence: TGTGCCAGCAGCCCGACAGGCTATAGCAATCAGCCCCAGCATTTT.

The rearrangement joins TRBV28 to TRBJ2-7; TRBD1 agrees at 9 bases. CDR3 length equals 15 residues. V shed 6 bases and J 5 bases; nucleotides not matched to a gene: 11. Looked up from germline, CDR1 is MDHEN and CDR2 is SYDVKM. This chain's CDR3 is CASRSHGQGTHEQYF. Here the CDR3 DNA reads TGTGCCAGCAGGTCTCACGGACAGGGGACCCACGAGCAGTACTTC.

This clonotype is termed medium-sized. The chain couples TRBV20-1 to TRBJ1-1; 7 positions agree with TRBD1. The germline V gene has CDR1 DFQATT and CDR2 SNEGSKA (reference sequence). The CDR3 covers 13 residues. V was pared by 3 bases and J by 7 bases, with 8 bases of the junction left unmatched. The CDR3 region has the DNA TGCAGTGCTAGGTCGGGACAGTCATTTGAAGCTTTCTTT. It specifies CSARSGQSFEAFF.

A note on this clonotype: Germline is not matched at one junction end, which may reflect a read error. CDR3 sequence reads: CASSLGDPKGCTF. CDR3 coding DNA: TGTGCCAGCAGTTTAGGGGATCCCAAAGGCTGCACCTTC. V gene TRBV12-3 or TRBV12-4 combines with J gene TRBJ1-2; D gene uncertain. The CDR3 consists of 13 residues.

The CDR3 spells CASTTPGQYNSPLHF. Written as DNA, the CDR3 is TGTGCCAGCACTACCCCCGGGCAGTATAATTCACCCCTCCACTTT. This sequence joins TRBV27 and TRBJ1-6; D ambiguous. CDR1 and CDR2 from the germline V gene are MNHEY and SMNVEV (reference sequence). This CDR3 is built from 15 residues. The V and J ends lost 7 bases and 4 bases respectively, with 14 bases between them.

This chain joins TRBV7-9 and TRBJ2-7; the match to TRBD1 covers 7 bases. The CDR3 covers 15 residues. V dropped 3 bases and J dropped 1; count of bases not matched to a gene: 6. Germline V gene sequence: CDR1 SEHNR, CDR2 FQNEAQ (reference sequence). CDR3 nucleotide sequence: TGTGCCAGCAGCTTGAAAGGGACAGCGTCCTACGAGCAGTACTTC. Protein: CASSLKGTASYEQYF.

V is TRBV15 and J is TRBJ2-7; TRBD1 agrees at 7 bases. With 5 bases clipped from V and 5 bases from J, the junction kept 12 bases outside the gene matches. This CDR3 is built from 15 residues. Per the germline V gene, CDR1 is LNHNV and CDR2 is YYDKDF (reference sequence). The CDR3 spells CATSPSNRGWNEQYF. Written as DNA, the CDR3 is TGTGCCACCAGCCCGAGCAACAGGGGATGGAACGAGCAGTACTTC. The full variable domain, in which reference TRBV15 and TRBJ2-7 provide the parts outside the CDR3, is DAMVIQNPRYQVTQFGKPVTLSCSQTLNHNVMYWYQQKSSQAPKLLFHYYDKDFNNEADTPDNFQSRRPNTSFCFLDIRSPGLGDTAMYLCATSPSNRGWNEQYFGPGTRLTVT.

This clonotype was seen a few times. The V and J genes are TRBV6-5 and TRBJ1-1, with 8 bases matching TRBD1. Unmatched junction bases numbered 4, after V lost 0 bases and J lost 4 bases. Germline V gene lookup returns CDR1 MNHEY and CDR2 SVGAGI. The CDR3 spans 15 residues. The CDR3 DNA sequence: TGTGCCAGCAGTTACTCGAGACAGGGGAGCACTGAAGCTTTCTTT. This translates into CASSYSRQGSTEAFF.

V is TRBV7-2 and J is TRBJ2-1, with D possibly being TRBD2 (7 bases). The CDR3 has 14 residues. Trimming removed 7 bases at V and 4 bases at J, with 14 bases between. CDR1 is SGHTA, CDR2 FQGNSA, per germline. CDR3 nucleotide sequence: TGTGCCAGCACCCTACGGGGGGCGTACAATGAGCAGTTCTTC. It translates to CASTLRGAYNEQFF.

V gene TRBV20-1 combines with J gene TRBJ2-7, with 8 bases that match TRBD2. Germline lookup yields CDR1 DFQATT and CDR2 SNEGSKA (reference sequence). CDR3 size: 14 residues. The V segment lost 6 bases and the J segment 7 bases; nucleotides outside the gene matches: 14. The CDR3 is CSAFPGLGRSEQYF. The CDR3 bases are TGCAGTGCCTTCCCGGGACTAGGTAGAAGTGAGCAGTACTTC.

The rearrangement links TRBV9 to TRBJ2-5; 15 nucleotides agree with TRBD2. J was trimmed by 4 bases and V by 4 bases; bases with no gene match: 2. The CDR3 is 15 residues long. Germline loops: CDR1 SGDLS, CDR2 YYNGEE. CDR3 sequence reads: CASSRTSGRGETQYF. In nucleotides, the CDR3 is TGTGCCAGCAGCCGGACTAGCGGGAGGGGAGAGACCCAGTACTTC.

This chain connects TRBV20-1 to TRBJ2-7, with D possibly being TRBD1 (5 bases). The germline CDR1 and CDR2 sequences are DFQATT and SNEGSKA (reference sequence). There are 12 residues in the CDR3. Trimming took off 3 bases at V and 3 bases at J, with 9 bases between the two ends. Here the CDR3 DNA reads TGCAGTGCTAGGACAGATAACTACGAGCAGTACTTC. It encodes CSARTDNYEQYF.